This TCR beta chain was retrieved from a study of OX40 agonist ivuxolimab in advanced cancers. Germline CDR1 and CDR2: SGHDN and FVKESK. This CDR3 contains 16 residues. The V and J ends lost 2 bases and 5 bases, in that order; junction bases with no gene match: 8. Assay: immunoSEQ multiplex PCR; the TCRdb copy retains only in-frame clones and omits some. Of 90,000 to 150,000 clones listed, roughly nine tenths were seen once; the top ten hold more than 0.45%. This clonotype was obtained from an adult with an advanced solid tumor such as melanoma, head and neck, liver or kidney cancer. The chain combines TRBV14 with TRBJ2-1, with TRBD2 matching over 8 bases. This specimen consisted of CD4+ or CD8+ T cells sorted from blood, obtained in a trial of the OX40 agonist ivuxolimab. The CDR3: CASSQWGGGNDNEQFF. CDR3 DNA: TGTGCCAGCAGCCAATGGGGCGGGGGGAATGACAATGAGCAGTTCTTC. Using reference TRBV14 and TRBJ2-1 for the parts outside the CDR3, the full variable domain is EAGVTQFPSHSVIEKGQTVTLRCDPISGHDNLYWYRRVMGKEIKFLLHFVKESKQDESGMPNNRFLAERTGGTYSTLKVQPAELEDSGVYFCASSQWGGGNDNEQFFGPGTRLTVL.